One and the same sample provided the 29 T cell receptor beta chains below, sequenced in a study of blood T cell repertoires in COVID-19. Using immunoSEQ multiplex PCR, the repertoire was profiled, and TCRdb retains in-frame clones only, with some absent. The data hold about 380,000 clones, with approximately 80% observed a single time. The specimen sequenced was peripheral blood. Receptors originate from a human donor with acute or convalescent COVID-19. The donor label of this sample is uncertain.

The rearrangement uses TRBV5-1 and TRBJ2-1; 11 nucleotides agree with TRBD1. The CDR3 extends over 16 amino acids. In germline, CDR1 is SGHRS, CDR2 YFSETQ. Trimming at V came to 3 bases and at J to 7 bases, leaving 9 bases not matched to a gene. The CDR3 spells CASSSGWTGGGNEQFF. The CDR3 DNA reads TGCGCCAGCAGCTCGGGTTGGACAGGGGGCGGTAATGAGCAGTTCTTC.

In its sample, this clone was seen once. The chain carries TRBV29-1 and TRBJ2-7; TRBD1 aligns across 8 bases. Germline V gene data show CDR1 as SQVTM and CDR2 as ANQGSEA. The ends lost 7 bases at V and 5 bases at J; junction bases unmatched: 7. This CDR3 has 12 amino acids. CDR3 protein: CSGLDRDHEQYF. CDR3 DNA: TGCAGCGGCTTGGACAGGGACCACGAGCAGTACTTC.

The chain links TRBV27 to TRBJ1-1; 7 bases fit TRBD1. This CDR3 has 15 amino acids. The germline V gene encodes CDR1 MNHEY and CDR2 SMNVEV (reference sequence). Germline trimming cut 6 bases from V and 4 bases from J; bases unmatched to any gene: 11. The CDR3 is CASSKTDRVGTEAFF. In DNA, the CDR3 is TGTGCCAGCAGCAAGACTGACAGGGTTGGCACTGAAGCTTTCTTT.

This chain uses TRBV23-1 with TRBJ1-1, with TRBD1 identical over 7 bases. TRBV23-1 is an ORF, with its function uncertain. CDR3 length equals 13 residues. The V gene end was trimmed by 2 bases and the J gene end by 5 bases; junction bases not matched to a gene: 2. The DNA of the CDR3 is TGCGCCAGCAGTCAACCGGACAGGACTGAAGCTTTCTTT. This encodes CASSQPDRTEAFF.

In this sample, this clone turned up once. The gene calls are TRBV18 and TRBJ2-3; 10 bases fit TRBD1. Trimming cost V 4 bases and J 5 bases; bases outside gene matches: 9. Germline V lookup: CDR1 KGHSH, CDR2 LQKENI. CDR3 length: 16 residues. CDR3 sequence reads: CASSQVRDRGRDTQYF. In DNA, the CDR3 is TGTGCCAGCTCACAAGTCCGGGACAGGGGCAGAGATACGCAGTATTTT.

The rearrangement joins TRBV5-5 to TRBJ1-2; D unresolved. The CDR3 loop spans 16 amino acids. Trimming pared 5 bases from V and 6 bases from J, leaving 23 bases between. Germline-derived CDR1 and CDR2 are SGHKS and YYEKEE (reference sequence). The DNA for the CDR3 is TGTGCCAGCAGTTCGAACGGCAGGTCGATTTGGGATGGCTACACCTTC. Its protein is CASSSNGRSIWDGYTF.

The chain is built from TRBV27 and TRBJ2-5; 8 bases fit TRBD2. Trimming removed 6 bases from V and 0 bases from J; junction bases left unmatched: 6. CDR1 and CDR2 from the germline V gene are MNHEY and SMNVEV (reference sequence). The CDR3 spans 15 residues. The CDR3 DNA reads TGTGCCAGCAGGTCAACTAGCGGACACCAAGAGACCCAGTACTTC. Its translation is CASRSTSGHQETQYF.

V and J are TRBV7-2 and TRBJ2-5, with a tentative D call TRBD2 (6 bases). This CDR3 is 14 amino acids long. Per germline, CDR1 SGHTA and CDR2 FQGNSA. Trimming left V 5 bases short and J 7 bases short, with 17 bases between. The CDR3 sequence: CASSRSEAGRTQYF. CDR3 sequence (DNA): TGTGCCAGCAGCCGCAGCGAGGCCGGGAGGACCCAGTACTTC.

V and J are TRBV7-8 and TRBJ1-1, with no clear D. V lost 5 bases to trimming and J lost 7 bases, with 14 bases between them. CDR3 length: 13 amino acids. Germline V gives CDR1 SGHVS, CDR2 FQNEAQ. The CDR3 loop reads CASSPGRAGEAFF. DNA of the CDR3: TGTGCCAGCAGCCCCGGGAGAGCGGGTGAAGCTTTCTTT.

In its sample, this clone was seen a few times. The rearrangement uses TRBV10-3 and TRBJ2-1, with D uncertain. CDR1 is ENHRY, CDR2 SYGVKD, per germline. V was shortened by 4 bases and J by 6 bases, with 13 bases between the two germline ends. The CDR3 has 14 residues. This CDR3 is CAISVGYRGNEQFF. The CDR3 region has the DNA TGTGCCATCAGTGTAGGCTACCGAGGCAATGAGCAGTTCTTC.

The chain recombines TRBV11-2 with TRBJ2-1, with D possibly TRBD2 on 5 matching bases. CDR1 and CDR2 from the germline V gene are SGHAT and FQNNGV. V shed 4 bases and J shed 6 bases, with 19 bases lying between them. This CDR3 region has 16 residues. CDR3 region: CASSSYTGSRGNEQFF. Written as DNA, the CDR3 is TGTGCCAGCAGCTCCTACACCGGGTCCCGGGGCAATGAGCAGTTCTTC.

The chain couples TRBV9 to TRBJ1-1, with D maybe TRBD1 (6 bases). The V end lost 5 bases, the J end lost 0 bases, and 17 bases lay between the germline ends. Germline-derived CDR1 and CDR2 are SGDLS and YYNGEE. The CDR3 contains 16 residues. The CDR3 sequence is CASSSRGRGLNTEAFF. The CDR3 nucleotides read TGTGCCAGCAGTTCGAGAGGGAGGGGGTTGAACACTGAAGCTTTCTTT.

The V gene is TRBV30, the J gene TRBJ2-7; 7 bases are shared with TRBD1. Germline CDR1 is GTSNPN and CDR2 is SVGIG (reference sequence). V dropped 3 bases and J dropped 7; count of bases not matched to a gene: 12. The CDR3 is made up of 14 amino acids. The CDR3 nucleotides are TGTGCCTGGAGGCTCGGGGCAGGGGGTTGGGAGCAGTACTTC. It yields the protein CAWRLGAGGWEQYF.

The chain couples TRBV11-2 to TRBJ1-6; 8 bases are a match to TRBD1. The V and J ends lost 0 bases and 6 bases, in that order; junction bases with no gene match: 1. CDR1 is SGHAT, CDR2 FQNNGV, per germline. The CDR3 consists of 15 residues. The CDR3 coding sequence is TGTGCCAGCAGCTTAGAGACAGGGGCTAATTCACCCCTCCACTTT. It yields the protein CASSLETGANSPLHF.

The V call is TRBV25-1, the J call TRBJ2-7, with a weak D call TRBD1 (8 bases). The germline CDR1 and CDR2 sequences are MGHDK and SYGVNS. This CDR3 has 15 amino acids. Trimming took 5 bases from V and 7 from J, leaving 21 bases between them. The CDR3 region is CASSYGQGGRGEQYF. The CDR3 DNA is TGTGCCAGCAGTTACGGACAGGGAGGGCGAGGTGAGCAGTACTTC.

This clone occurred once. This CDR3 is CAWSGRTGSYNEQFF. CDR3 bases: TGTGCCTGGAGTGGCCGGACAGGCTCCTACAATGAGCAGTTCTTC. The gene calls are TRBV30 and TRBJ2-1; 7 bases fit TRBD1. The CDR3 loop spans 15 amino acids. The V and J ends lost 1 base and 0 bases, in that order; junction bases with no gene match: 3. The germline gives CDR1 GTSNPN, CDR2 SVGIG (reference sequence).

As DNA, the CDR3 is TGTGCCAGTGGCGGGAGGGCATCGGGGTCCAATGAGCAGTTCTTC. It codes for CASGGRASGSNEQFF. The chain employs TRBV6-5 and TRBJ2-1; 9 nucleotides align to TRBD2. The V gene's germline CDR1 is MNHEY and CDR2 SVGAGI. The CDR3 is 15 residues long. V trimming: 9 bases; J trimming: 6 bases; junction bases outside the gene matches: 12.

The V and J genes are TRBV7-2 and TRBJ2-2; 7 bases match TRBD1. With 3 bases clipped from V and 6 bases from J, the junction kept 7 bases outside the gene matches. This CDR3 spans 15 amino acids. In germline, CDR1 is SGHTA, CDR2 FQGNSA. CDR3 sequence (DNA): TGTGCCAGCAGCTTGGGACAGTGGGTGGCCGGGGAGCTGTTTTTT. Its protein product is CASSLGQWVAGELFF.

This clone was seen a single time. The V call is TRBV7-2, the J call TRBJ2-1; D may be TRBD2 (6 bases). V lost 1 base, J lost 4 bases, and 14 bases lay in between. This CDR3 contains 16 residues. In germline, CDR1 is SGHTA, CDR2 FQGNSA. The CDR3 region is CASSLGSLAQYNEQFF. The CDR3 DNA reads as TGTGCCAGCAGCTTAGGCTCACTAGCCCAATACAATGAGCAGTTCTTC. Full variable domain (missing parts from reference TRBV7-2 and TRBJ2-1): GAGVSQSPSNKVTEKGKDVELRCDPISGHTALYWYRQSLGQGLEFLIYFQGNSAPDKSGLPSDRFSAERTGGSVSTLTIQRTQQEDSAVYLCASSLGSLAQYNEQFFGPGTRLTVL.

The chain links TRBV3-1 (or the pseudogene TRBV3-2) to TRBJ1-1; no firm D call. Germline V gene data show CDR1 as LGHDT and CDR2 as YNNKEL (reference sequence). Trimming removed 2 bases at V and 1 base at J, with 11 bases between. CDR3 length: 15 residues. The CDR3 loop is CASSQMGSSNTEAFF. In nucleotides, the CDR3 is TGTGCCAGCAGCCAAATGGGCTCTTCGAACACTGAAGCTTTCTTT.

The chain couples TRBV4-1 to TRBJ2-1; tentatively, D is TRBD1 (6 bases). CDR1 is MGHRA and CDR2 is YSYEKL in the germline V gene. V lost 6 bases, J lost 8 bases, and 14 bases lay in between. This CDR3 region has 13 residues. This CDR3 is CASRPDRSHEQFF. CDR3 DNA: TGCGCCAGCAGACCCGACAGGAGCCATGAGCAGTTCTTC.

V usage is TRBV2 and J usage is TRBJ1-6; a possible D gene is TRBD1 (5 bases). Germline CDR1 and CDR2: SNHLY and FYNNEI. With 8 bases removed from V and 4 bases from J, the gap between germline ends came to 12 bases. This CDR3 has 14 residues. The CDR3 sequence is CASGAGNYNSPLHF. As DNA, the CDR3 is TGTGCCAGCGGGGCAGGGAATTATAATTCACCCCTCCACTTT.

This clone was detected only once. CDR3: CASSLVRGENSPLHF. The CDR3 coding sequence is TGTGCCAGCAGCTTAGTCAGGGGGGAAAATTCACCCCTCCACTTT. V gene TRBV7-2 combines with J gene TRBJ1-6, with TRBD1 identical over 7 bases. The trim removed 1 base at V and 7 bases at J, leaving 4 bases unmatched. CDR1 and CDR2 from the germline V gene are SGHTA and FQGNSA. The CDR3 runs 15 residues.

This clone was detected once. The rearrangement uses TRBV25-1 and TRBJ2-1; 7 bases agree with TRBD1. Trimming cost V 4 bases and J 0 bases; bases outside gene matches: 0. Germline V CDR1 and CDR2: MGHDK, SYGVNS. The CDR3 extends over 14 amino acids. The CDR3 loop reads CASSGTGSYNEQFF. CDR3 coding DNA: TGTGCCAGCAGTGGGACAGGCTCCTACAATGAGCAGTTCTTC.

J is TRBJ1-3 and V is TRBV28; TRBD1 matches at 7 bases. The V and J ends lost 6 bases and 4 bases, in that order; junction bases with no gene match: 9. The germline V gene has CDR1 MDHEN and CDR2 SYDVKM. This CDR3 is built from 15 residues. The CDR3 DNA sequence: TGTGCCAGCAGCCTACAAGGGGGCGGAGGAAACACCATATATTTT. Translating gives CASSLQGGGGNTIYF. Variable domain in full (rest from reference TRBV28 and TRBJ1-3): DVKVTQSSRYLVKRTGEKVFLECVQDMDHENMFWYRQDPGLGLRLIYFSYDVKMKEKGDIPEGYSVSREKKERFSLILESASTNQTSMYLCASSLQGGGGNTIYFGEGSWLTVV.

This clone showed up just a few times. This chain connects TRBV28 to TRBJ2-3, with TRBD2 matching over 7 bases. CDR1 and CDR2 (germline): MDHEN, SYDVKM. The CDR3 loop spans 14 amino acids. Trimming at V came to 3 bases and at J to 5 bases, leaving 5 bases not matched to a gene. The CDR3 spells CASSFSSGVDTQYF. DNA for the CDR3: TGTGCCAGCAGTTTCTCCAGCGGGGTAGATACGCAGTATTTT.

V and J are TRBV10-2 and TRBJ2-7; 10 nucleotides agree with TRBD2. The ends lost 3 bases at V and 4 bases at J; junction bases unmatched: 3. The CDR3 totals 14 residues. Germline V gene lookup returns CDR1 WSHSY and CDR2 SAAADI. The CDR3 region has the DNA TGCGCCAGCAGTGAAGCGGGAGGGCCGTACGAGCAGTACTTC. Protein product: CASSEAGGPYEQYF.

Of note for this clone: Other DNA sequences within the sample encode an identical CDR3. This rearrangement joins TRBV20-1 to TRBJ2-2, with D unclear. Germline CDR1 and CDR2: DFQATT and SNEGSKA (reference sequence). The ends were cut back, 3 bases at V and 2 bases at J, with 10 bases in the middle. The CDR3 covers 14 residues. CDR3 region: CSASRGANTGELFF. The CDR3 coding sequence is TGCAGTGCTAGTCGCGGAGCTAACACCGGGGAGCTGTTTTTT.

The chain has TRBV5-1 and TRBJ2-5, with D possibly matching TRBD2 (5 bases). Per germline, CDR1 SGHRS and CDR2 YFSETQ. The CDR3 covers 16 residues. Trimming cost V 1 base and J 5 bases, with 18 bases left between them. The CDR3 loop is CASSLSGAGGRETQYF. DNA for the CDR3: TGCGCCAGCAGCTTGAGTGGTGCGGGCGGTCGGGAGACCCAGTACTTC.